These 9 T cell receptor beta chains were all obtained from the same sample, sequenced in a study of T cells in Graves' hyperthyroidism and ophthalmopathy. The source material, RNA transcripts, was used to amplify TCR beta CDR3 regions. RT-PCR in the first round (using the HTBI primer set) targeted the TCR CDR3. TCRdb ran MiXCR on the multiplex PCR reads and lists one entry per CDR3 protein. The sample yields about 840,000 distinct CDR3 sequences, more than 30% seen once. Sequencing was carried out using blood. All receptors derive from a young man with Graves' hyperthyroidism.

The chain combines TRBV7-9 with TRBJ2-7; D ambiguous. This CDR3 is 13 amino acids long. Trimming took off 2 bases at V and 3 bases at J, with 8 bases between the two ends. Germline loops: CDR1 SEHNR, CDR2 FQNEAQ (reference sequence). The CDR3 nucleotides read TGTGCCAGCAGCTTACTACCGTTCTACGAGCAGTACTTC. It yields the protein CASSLLPFYEQYF.

Points on this clonotype: One end of the junction is discordant with germline, which a read error may explain. The J gene is TRBJ1-1, the V gene TRBV7-3; weak D call: TRBD1 (5 bases). Germline CDR1 SGHTA, CDR2 FQGTGA. The CDR3 extends over 15 amino acids. The CDR3 loop is CASSRLGDSDTKAFF. The CDR3 nucleotides read TGTGCCAGCAGCCGTTTGGGGGATTCGGACACTAAAGCTTTCTTT.

This clonotype was seen a few times. The gene calls are TRBV7-8 and TRBJ1-1; perhaps TRBD1 as D (5 bases). The CDR3 has 19 amino acids. The ends were cut back, 1 base at V and 0 bases at J, with 21 bases in the middle. Germline CDR1 SGHVS, CDR2 FQNEAQ. CDR3 sequence: CASSLEAESRVMVNTEAFF. DNA of the CDR3: TGTGCCAGCAGCTTAGAAGCGGAGAGCAGGGTAATGGTGAACACTGAAGCTTTCTTT.

This clonotype was detected many times. CDR3 in amino acids: CAIGSDGDYGYTF. In nucleotides, the CDR3 is TGTGCCATCGGTTCTGACGGCGACTATGGCTACACCTTC. V and J are TRBV10-3 and TRBJ1-2; no reliable D call. The ends were cut back, 8 bases at V and 3 bases at J, with 13 bases in the middle. Germline lookup yields CDR1 ENHRY and CDR2 SYGVKD. The CDR3 has 13 amino acids.

The J gene is TRBJ2-2, the V gene TRBV2; D possibly corresponds to TRBD2 (6 bases). The V end was cut by 1 base, the J end by 7 bases, with 13 bases between. The germline V gene encodes CDR1 SNHLY and CDR2 FYNNEI. This CDR3 region has 15 residues. The CDR3 DNA reads TGTGCCAGCAGTGAAGTTGGAGGGCCCGGCGGGGAGCTGTTTTTT. This sequence encodes CASSEVGGPGGELFF.

This clonotype was counted at least ten times. CDR3 bases: TGTGCCAGCAGCCGACAACAGGGTGCCGCTGAAGCTTTCTTT. Translating it yields CASSRQQGAAEAFF. The J gene is TRBJ1-1, the V gene TRBV7-9; D perhaps matches TRBD1 (6 bases). V dropped 5 bases and J dropped 6 bases, with 16 bases sitting between them. The CDR3 extends over 14 amino acids. Germline V gene sequence: CDR1 SEHNR, CDR2 FQNEAQ (reference sequence). The full variable domain, in which reference TRBV7-9 and TRBJ1-1 provide the parts outside the CDR3, is DTGVSQNPRHKITKRGQNVTFRCDPISEHNRLYWYRQTLGQGPEFLTYFQNEAQLEKSRLLSDRFSAERPKGSFSTLEIQRTEQGDSAMYLCASSRQQGAAEAFFGQGTRLTVV.

This clonotype was observed a handful of times. The chain couples TRBV7-8 to TRBJ1-5; D unresolved. CDR1 is SGHVS and CDR2 is FQNEAQ in the germline V gene. V dropped 5 bases and J dropped 0 bases, with 14 bases sitting between them. There are 16 residues in the CDR3. DNA of the CDR3: TGTGCCAGCAGCCAAGCCCTCTTAGTTAGCAATCAGCCCCAGCATTTT. This encodes CASSQALLVSNQPQHF. The entire variable domain, with the rest obtained from reference TRBV7-8 and TRBJ1-5, is as follows: GAGVSQSPRYKVAKRGQDVALRCDPISGHVSLFWYQQALGQGPEFLTYFQNEAQLDKSGLPSDRFFAERPEGSVSTLKIQRTQQEDSAVYLCASSQALLVSNQPQHFGDGTRLSIL.

The chain employs TRBV6-5 and TRBJ1-2; D unresolved. Germline loops: CDR1 MNHEY, CDR2 SVGAGI. CDR3 length: 12 amino acids. The V end was cut by 5 bases, the J end by 8 bases, with 12 bases between. CDR3 protein: CASSIAHRGYTF. CDR3 nucleotides: TGTGCCAGCAGTATAGCACACCGGGGCTACACCTTC.

The table lists this clonotype with a few counts. A read error may produce the germline difference seen at one junction end. The chain joins TRBV10-3 to TRBJ1-3; D ambiguous. Germline V gene lookup returns CDR1 ENHRY and CDR2 SYGVKD. This CDR3 region has 15 residues. CDR3 DNA sequence: TGTGCCAGCAGTGTAGCCCTGGCCTCTGGAAACACCATATATTTT. Its protein is CASSVALASGNTIYF.